This T cell receptor beta chain was identified during a study of shared clonotypes between healthy human individuals. Produced via immunoSEQ multiplex PCR; TCRdb's table is partial and in-frame only. The sample records approximately 330,000 clones, roughly 70% being singletons. The CDR3 is 15 amino acids. CDR1 is MNHNY, CDR2 SVGAGI, per germline (reference sequence). J was trimmed by 1 base and V by 5 bases; bases with no gene match: 6. This sequence originates from a man aged 30 to 39 in good health. The V call is TRBV6-6, the J call TRBJ2-7, with 9 bases aligning to TRBD2. The sample comprised memory CD4+ T cells sorted from blood. Specified subset: CD45RA-negative fraction. The CDR3 loop reads CASSDLAGGSYEQYF. In nucleotides, the CDR3 is TGTGCCAGCAGTGACCTGGCGGGAGGGTCCTACGAGCAGTACTTC.